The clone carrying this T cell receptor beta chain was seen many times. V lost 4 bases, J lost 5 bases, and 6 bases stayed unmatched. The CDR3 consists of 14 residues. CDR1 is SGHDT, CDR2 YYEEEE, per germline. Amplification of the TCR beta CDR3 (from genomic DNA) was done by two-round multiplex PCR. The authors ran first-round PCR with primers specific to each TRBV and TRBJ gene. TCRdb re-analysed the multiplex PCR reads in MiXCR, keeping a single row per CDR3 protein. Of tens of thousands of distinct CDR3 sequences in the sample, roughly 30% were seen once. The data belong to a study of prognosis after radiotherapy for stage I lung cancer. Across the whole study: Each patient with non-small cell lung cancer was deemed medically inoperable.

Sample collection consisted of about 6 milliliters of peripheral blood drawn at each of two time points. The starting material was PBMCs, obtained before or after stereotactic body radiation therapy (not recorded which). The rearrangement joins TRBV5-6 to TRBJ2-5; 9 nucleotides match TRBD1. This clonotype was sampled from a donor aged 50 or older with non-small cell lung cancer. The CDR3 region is CASSGTGQGETQYF. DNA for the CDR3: TGTGCCAGCAGCGGAACGGGACAGGGCGAGACCCAGTACTTC.